A single sample is the source of the 26 T cell receptor beta chains below, sequenced in a study of T cell repertoires in ileal Crohn's disease. Assay used: immunoSEQ multiplex PCR; TCRdb lists only in-frame clones, some missing. The sample has about 15,000 clones, about 76% seen once. Time point meaning: inflamed ileum from the surgical specimen. Specimen: ileal tissue. The receptors come from an adult with Crohn's disease.

This clone was seen a few times. The gene calls are TRBV7-2 and TRBJ2-7; 14 nucleotides line up with TRBD2. V lost 5 bases and J lost 3; bases outside the gene matches: 9. The CDR3 runs 17 residues. From germline, CDR1 is SGHTA and CDR2 FQGNSA. The CDR3 sequence is CASSVGLAGVGGYEQYF. In DNA form, the CDR3 reads TGTGCCAGCAGCGTGGGACTAGCGGGAGTTGGGGGCTACGAGCAGTACTTC.

This clone was observed a handful of times. The chain is built from TRBV27 and TRBJ2-7; D not certain. Deletions cut 9 bases from V and 7 bases from J, with 16 bases between. Germline assignment: CDR1 MNHEY and CDR2 SMNVEV (reference sequence). This CDR3 contains 12 residues. The chain's CDR3 is CASGRHLVEQYF. CDR3 nucleotides: TGTGCCAGTGGACGACACTTGGTAGAGCAGTACTTC.

Only a few counts were recorded for this clone. The V call is TRBV10-3, the J call TRBJ1-2; D unresolved. V lost 7 bases, J lost 6 bases, and 15 bases lay in between. This CDR3 region has 13 residues. Looked up from germline, CDR1 is ENHRY and CDR2 is SYGVKD. The CDR3 DNA reads as TGTGCCATCAAGAAACTGGAAGAGGATGGCTACACCTTC. Its protein is CAIKKLEEDGYTF.

This clone was counted a single time. This chain connects TRBV7-9 to TRBJ2-2; 10 nucleotides align to TRBD1. Germline assignment: CDR1 SEHNR and CDR2 FQNEAQ (reference sequence). The CDR3 consists of 16 residues. The ends lost 4 bases at V and 8 bases at J; junction bases unmatched: 10. This CDR3 reads CASSSGTGERRGELFF. In DNA form, the CDR3 reads TGTGCCAGCAGCTCCGGGACAGGGGAGAGACGGGGGGAGCTGTTTTTT.

The chain links TRBV11-2 to TRBJ2-7; TRBD2 might be the D (6 bases). V was pared by 5 bases and J by 1 base, with 18 bases between. Germline CDR1 SGHAT, CDR2 FQNNGV. There are 16 residues in the CDR3. The CDR3 sequence: CASSRQTGDLSYEQYF. Here the CDR3 DNA reads TGTGCCAGCAGCAGACAAACGGGGGACTTATCCTACGAGCAGTACTTC.

The CDR3 sequence: CASSYSLQGYYTIYF. The CDR3 region has the DNA TGTGCCAGCAGTTACTCGTTGCAGGGGTATTACACCATATATTTT. The rearrangement uses TRBV6-5 and TRBJ1-3; the D gene is possibly TRBD1 (6 bases). Trimming removed 0 bases at V and 8 bases at J, with 14 bases between. The CDR3 extends over 15 amino acids. In germline, CDR1 is MNHEY, CDR2 SVGAGI.

As concerns this clone: The germline gene is not matched at one end of the junction; a read error may be the cause. The chain carries TRBV4-3 and TRBJ2-2, with TRBD2 as a possible D gene (5 bases). Germline V gives CDR1 LGHNA, CDR2 YSLEER. The length of the CDR3 is 14 residues. As DNA, the CDR3 is TGCGCCAGCAGCCACGGAGGAGAACACCGGGGAGCTGTTTTT. Amino acids: CASSHGGEHRGAVF.

The chain uses TRBV4-1 and TRBJ2-7; D ambiguous. This CDR3 has 15 residues. CDR1 and CDR2 (germline): MGHRA, YSYEKL. V was trimmed by 2 bases and J by 0 bases, leaving 11 bases between them. This chain's CDR3 is CASSQTPLASYEQYF. The DNA for the CDR3 is TGCGCCAGCAGCCAAACGCCTCTGGCCTCCTACGAGCAGTACTTC.

The chain recombines TRBV27 with TRBJ2-7; weak D call: TRBD1 (6 bases). Germline lookup yields CDR1 MNHEY and CDR2 SMNVEV (reference sequence). This CDR3 spans 15 amino acids. V lost 3 bases, J lost 3 bases, and 15 bases lay in between. This CDR3 reads CASSLSLGTIYEQYF. In nucleotides, the CDR3 is TGTGCCAGCAGTTTGAGTTTAGGGACAATCTACGAGCAGTACTTC.

The V call is TRBV2, the J call TRBJ2-1; perhaps TRBD1 as D (6 bases). Per the germline V gene, CDR1 is SNHLY and CDR2 is FYNNEI. The CDR3 sequence is 15 residues long. V was trimmed by 1 base and J by 4 bases, leaving 11 bases between them. CDR3 loop: CASSEEGQGYNEQFF. The DNA for the CDR3 is TGTGCCAGCAGTGAAGAGGGACAAGGATACAATGAGCAGTTCTTC. The entire variable domain, with the rest obtained from reference TRBV2 and TRBJ2-1, is as follows: EPEVTQTPSHQVTQMGQEVILRCVPISNHLYFYWYRQILGQKVEFLVSFYNNEISEKSEIFDDQFSVERPDGSNFTLKIRSTKLEDSAMYFCASSEEGQGYNEQFFGPGTRLTVL.

The rearrangement uses TRBV11-2 and TRBJ2-7, with 7 bases fitting TRBD2. The germline CDR1 and CDR2 sequences are SGHAT and FQNNGV. V was pared by 2 bases and J by 3 bases, with 7 bases of the junction left unmatched. This CDR3 region has 15 residues. The CDR3 DNA reads TGTGCCAGCAGCTTACAGCTAGCGGAGAGCTACGAGCAGTACTTC. This gives the protein CASSLQLAESYEQYF.

The rearrangement links TRBV5-6 to TRBJ1-2, with TRBD1 identical over 11 bases. Germline V gives CDR1 SGHDT, CDR2 YYEEEE. The CDR3 runs 14 residues. J was trimmed by 4 bases and V by 5 bases; bases with no gene match: 4. CDR3 residues: CASSSDRGLYGYTF. CDR3 DNA: TGTGCCAGCAGTTCGGACAGGGGGCTCTATGGCTACACCTTC.

The chain carries TRBV6-5 and TRBJ1-4; D is uncertain. Germline-derived CDR1 and CDR2 are MNHEY and SVGAGI. The CDR3 covers 13 residues. Trimming cost V 0 bases and J 5 bases, with 4 bases left between them. For the CDR3, the DNA is TGTGCCAGCAGTTACTCCCACAATGAAAAACTGTTTTTT. Translating gives CASSYSHNEKLFF.

Only a few counts were recorded for this clone. The gene calls are TRBV7-3 and TRBJ2-2; 11 bases are shared with TRBD2. Germline CDR1 SGHTA, CDR2 FQGTGA. V lost 5 bases and J lost 5; bases outside the gene matches: 4. CDR3 length: 15 amino acids. Written as DNA, the CDR3 is TGTGCCAGCAGCCCTACTAGCGGGGGAACCGGGGAGCTGTTTTTT. It specifies CASSPTSGGTGELFF.

This clone was seen only a few times. This chain connects TRBV6-5 to TRBJ2-4; no clear D gene. The germline V and J ends were trimmed by 2 bases and 1 base, with 9 bases remaining between them. Germline V gene sequence: CDR1 MNHEY, CDR2 SVGAGI. The CDR3 loop spans 15 amino acids. DNA for the CDR3: TGTGCCAGCAGTTACGATGGATTGGCCAAAAACATTCAGTACTTC. Its protein product is CASSYDGLAKNIQYF.

The V call is TRBV27, the J call TRBJ2-7; the match to TRBD2 covers 7 bases. This CDR3 has 14 amino acids. Germline values: CDR1 MNHEY, CDR2 SMNVEV (reference sequence). V lost 5 bases to trimming and J lost 4 bases; unmatched junction nucleotides: 8. CDR3 bases: TGTGCCAGCAGTCCCGAGGGAGGGCAATACGAGCAGTACTTC. The encoded protein is CASSPEGGQYEQYF.

This clone appeared a few times. The V gene is TRBV9, the J gene TRBJ2-2; TRBD1 might be the D (5 bases). V was clipped by 2 bases and J by 1 base, with 9 bases between them. The CDR3 has 15 residues. Germline V lookup: CDR1 SGDLS, CDR2 YYNGEE. The DNA of the CDR3 is TGTGCCAGCAGCGTGGTGACAGTGAACACCGGGGAGCTGTTTTTT. Translation: CASSVVTVNTGELFF.

This clone has a handful of counts. V and J are TRBV27 and TRBJ2-3, with TRBD2 matching 9 bases. Germline CDR1 and CDR2: MNHEY and SMNVEV (reference sequence). V was pared by 4 bases and J by 1 base, with 12 bases of the junction left unmatched. CDR3 length: 18 residues. The CDR3 DNA reads as TGTGCCAGCAGTTCCCCGGGGGGTTCTAGCGGGGGCACAGATACGCAGTATTTT. Amino acid sequence: CASSSPGGSSGGTDTQYF.

This chain connects TRBV19 to TRBJ1-5; D might be TRBD1 (6 bases). Germline-derived CDR1 and CDR2 are LNHDA and SQIVND (reference sequence). With 3 bases removed from V and 2 bases from J, the gap between germline ends came to 14 bases. This CDR3 comprises 16 residues. The CDR3, as DNA: TGTGCCAGTAGTATTGGCAGGGGCAAGGGCAATCAGCCCCAGCATTTT. This gives the protein CASSIGRGKGNQPQHF.

J is TRBJ1-2 and V is TRBV29-1; no clear D. Per germline, CDR1 SQVTM and CDR2 ANQGSEA. V was shortened by 1 base and J by 1 base, with 7 bases between the two germline ends. There are 13 residues in the CDR3. The CDR3 coding sequence is TGCAGCGTTGAAGTTGCGGGTAACTATGGCTACACCTTC. Translated, it gives CSVEVAGNYGYTF.

The chain has TRBV6-6 and TRBJ1-1, with D tentatively TRBD1 (6 bases). The CDR3 loop spans 15 amino acids. Trimming stripped 4 bases from V and 0 bases from J, with 12 bases between. Germline CDR1 and CDR2: MNHNY and SVGAGI (reference sequence). The CDR3 loop is CASSSGVGLNTEAFF. The CDR3 coding sequence is TGTGCCAGCAGTTCAGGGGTCGGTTTGAACACTGAAGCTTTCTTT.

This clone rates as medium-sized. The chain is built from TRBV27 and TRBJ1-5; D is unresolved. V lost 5 bases and J 0 bases, leaving 11 bases between the germline ends. Germline values: CDR1 MNHEY, CDR2 SMNVEV (reference sequence). The CDR3 has 15 residues. CDR3 sequence (DNA): TGTGCCAGCAGTGAGATTCCTTATAGCAATCAGCCCCAGCATTTT. It yields the protein CASSEIPYSNQPQHF.

This chain links TRBV6-5 with TRBJ2-3, with TRBD2 as a possible D gene (6 bases). The V gene lost 6 bases and the J gene lost 0 bases, with 10 bases spanning the gap. CDR1 and CDR2 (germline): MNHEY, SVGAGI. This CDR3 has 14 residues. For the CDR3, the DNA is TGTGCCAGCAGGCCGGGACTTAGCACAGATACGCAGTATTTT. Residues: CASRPGLSTDTQYF.

The chain uses TRBV28 and TRBJ1-2; D perhaps matches TRBD1 (6 bases). This CDR3 is built from 17 residues. V was trimmed by 7 bases and J by 4 bases, leaving 25 bases between them. Germline lookup yields CDR1 MDHEN and CDR2 SYDVKM. The CDR3 region has the DNA TGTGCCAGCAAAAACAGGGAAGAAGGGGTCGATGGCTATGGCTACACCTTC. As protein: CASKNREEGVDGYGYTF.

In this sample, this clone turned up once. The V gene is TRBV6-1, the J gene TRBJ1-4, with D unresolved. This CDR3 comprises 13 residues. V was shortened by 1 base and J by 4 bases, with 4 bases between the two germline ends. Germline loops: CDR1 MNHNS, CDR2 SASEGT. CDR3 in DNA: TGTGCCAGCAGTGAAGACAATAATGAAAAACTGTTTTTT. Translated: CASSEDNNEKLFF.

This chain's CDR3 is CASSMGQGASYEQYF. The CDR3 nucleotides are TGCGCCAGCAGCATGGGACAGGGGGCCTCCTACGAGCAGTACTTC. The chain couples TRBV5-1 to TRBJ2-7, with 12 nucleotides matching TRBD1. Germline V gene data show CDR1 as SGHRS and CDR2 as YFSETQ. CDR3 length: 15 amino acids. V dropped 4 bases and J dropped 0; count of bases not matched to a gene: 2.